This is a list of T cell receptor beta chains from one sample in a study of blood T cells in healthy people across ages. TCRdb reanalysed the 5' RACE reads using MiXCR and keeps one entry per CDR3 protein. This table holds hundreds of thousands of distinct CDR3 sequences, 56% found once. The sequenced sample was blood. The receptor source for this set is a man aged 35 to 55 in good health. CDR3s include the opening cysteine and the closing phenylalanine or tryptophan. The D gene is left open where the match is weak. Clone size, where shown, is once, few, many, or a class for clones that have expanded.

j_call	d_call	clone_size	cdr3_length	v_call	cdr3_nt	cdr3_aa
TRBJ1-1	TRBD1	.	15	TRBV12-3/TRBV12-4	TGTGCCAGCAGTCCACGACAGGGGGCGGGCACTGAAGCTTTCTTT	CASSPRQGAGTEAFF
TRBJ2-7	.	.	15	TRBV7-8	TGTGCCAGCAGCTTAGCCCGGGACACAGCCTACGAGCAGTACTTC	CASSLARDTAYEQYF
TRBJ2-1	TRBD2	.	14	TRBV20-1	TGCAGTGCTCCGGGACTAGCGGGGAACAATGAGCAGTTCTTC	CSAPGLAGNNEQFF
TRBJ2-3	.	few	15	TRBV3-1	TGTGCCAGCAGCCAAACTGGTAGGGGCACAGATACGCAGTATTTT	CASSQTGRGTDTQYF
TRBJ2-7	.	few	13	TRBV27	TGTGCCAGCAGCCAGGGGCCCAAATACGAGCAGTACTTC	CASSQGPKYEQYF
TRBJ2-1	.	.	15	TRBV7-2	TGTGCCAGCAGCTTAGTGGGGCTAGCCGAGAATGAGCAGTTCTTC	CASSLVGLAENEQFF
TRBJ2-7	TRBD2	.	17	TRBV7-2	TGTGCCAGCAGCTTAGTTCAACTAGCGGGAGGGTTTTACGAGCAGTACTTC	CASSLVQLAGGFYEQYF
TRBJ2-1	.	few	11	TRBV29-1	TGCAGCGGGGCCTCCTACAATGAGCAGTTCTTC	CSGASYNEQFF
TRBJ1-2	.	once	12	TRBV20-1	TGCAGTGCTAGACAGGGCTTCTATGGCTACACCTTC	CSARQGFYGYTF
TRBJ2-3	TRBD2	.	14	TRBV20-1	TGCAGTGCTTGGACTAGCGGAGCCACAGATACGCAGTATTTT	CSAWTSGATDTQYF
TRBJ2-5	TRBD2	few	16	TRBV4-1	TGCGCCAGCAGCCAAGATACCAGCGGGAGGAGGGAGACCCAGTACTTC	CASSQDTSGRRETQYF
TRBJ2-1	TRBD2	few	16	TRBV4-1	TGCGCCAGCAGCCAAGAGCCGGTAGCGGGAGGCTATGAGCAGTTCTTC	CASSQEPVAGGYEQFF
TRBJ2-7	TRBD2	.	16	TRBV7-8	TGTGCCAGCAGCGGTATAGCGGGAGGGAGCTCCTACGAGCAGTACTTC	CASSGIAGGSSYEQYF
TRBJ1-5	.	.	14	TRBV3-1	TGTGCCAGCAGCCAAGGGTCAGGGAATCAGCCCCAGCATTTT	CASSQGSGNQPQHF
TRBJ1-6	.	.	14	TRBV20-1	TGCAGTGCTAGGGATAGGGAAGAAAATTCACCCCTCCACTTT	CSARDREENSPLHF
TRBJ2-7	TRBD1	.	14	TRBV27	TGTGCCAGCAGACCTTTAGACAGGGATGGCGAGCAGTACTTC	CASRPLDRDGEQYF
TRBJ1-4	TRBD1	.	15	TRBV6-5	TGTGCCGGCAGCGCCCGGACAGGAACTAATGAAAAACTGTTTTTT	CAGSARTGTNEKLFF
TRBJ1-2	.	.	11	TRBV9	TGTGCCAGCCAAAACATTTATGGCTACACCTTC	CASQNIYGYTF
TRBJ2-1	.	.	12	TRBV5-1	TGCGCCAGCAGCACCGGAGACAATGAGCAGTTCTTC	CASSTGDNEQFF
TRBJ1-1	.	.	16	TRBV28	TGTGCCAGCAGTCTACCCCCGGACATTTTGAACACTGAAGCTTTCTTT	CASSLPPDILNTEAFF
TRBJ1-5	.	.	14	TRBV2	TGTGCCAGCAGCCAGACAGAAAACAATCAGCCCCAGCATTTT	CASSQTENNQPQHF
TRBJ2-1	.	few	15	TRBV15	TGTGCCACCAGCAGAGATCTGGTGGACACCAATGAGCAGTTCTTC	CATSRDLVDTNEQFF